These 9 T cell receptor beta chains were all obtained from the same sample, sequenced in a study of shared clonotypes between healthy human individuals. The table came from immunoSEQ multiplex PCR; TCRdb's copy has only in-frame clones and leaves some out. The table shows more than 400,000 clones, with over 70% occurring only once. The sample taken for sequencing was PBMCs. These receptors originate from a woman in her 40s in good health. Some clones in this sample may be carry-over from other donors' samples.

The V and J genes are TRBV18 and TRBJ1-5; a weak D match, TRBD1 (5 bases). V lost 3 bases and J lost 0, with 12 bases in between. The germline gives CDR1 KGHSH, CDR2 LQKENI. This CDR3 is built from 16 residues. Here the CDR3 reads CASSPSGLASNQPQHF. CDR3 sequence (DNA): TGTGCCAGCTCACCGTCAGGGTTAGCTAGCAATCAGCCCCAGCATTTT. The full variable domain, its missing parts supplied by reference TRBV18 and TRBJ1-5, is NAGVMQNPRHLVRRRGQEARLRCSPMKGHSHVYWYRQLPEEGLKFMVYLQKENIIDESGMPKERFSAEFPKEGPSILRIQQVVRGDSAAYFCASSPSGLASNQPQHFGDGTRLSIL.

This clone has ten or more counts. The same CDR3 can be traced to other DNA sequences in this sample. The chain combines TRBV19 with TRBJ1-2; the D gene is possibly TRBD1 (5 bases). Germline CDR1 LNHDA, CDR2 SQIVND (reference sequence). The CDR3 is made up of 17 amino acids. V was trimmed by 5 bases and J by 4 bases, leaving 23 bases between them. The DNA for the CDR3 is TGTGCCAGTAGTGGATTTGCAGGGACCGGGGGTGGCTATGGCTACACCTTC. Its translation: CASSGFAGTGGGYGYTF.

On this clone itself: A single base is all that separates this from a far larger clone, so a read error is likely. The sample carries other DNA sequences with the same CDR3. V and J are TRBV15 and TRBJ2-6; D may be TRBD1 or TRBD2 (5 bases each). Looked up from germline, CDR1 is LNHNV and CDR2 is YYDKDF (reference sequence). This CDR3 has 16 amino acids. CDR3 DNA: TGTGCCACCAGCAGAGGAGGGGCGCGTGGGGCCAACGTACTGACTTTC. Protein product: CATSRGGARGANVLTF.

The chain combines TRBV2 with TRBJ2-7, with 9 bases aligning to TRBD2. CDR3 length equals 14 residues. After removal of 7 bases from V and 6 bases from J, the junction contained 10 bases not matched to a gene. From germline, CDR1 is SNHLY and CDR2 FYNNEI. CDR3 nucleotide sequence: TGTGCCAGCAACCCGGGACTAGCTGGGCTCGAGCAGTACTTC. Protein: CASNPGLAGLEQYF. The full variable domain, with the rest looked up from reference TRBV2 and TRBJ2-7, is EPEVTQTPSHQVTQMGQEVILRCVPISNHLYFYWYRQILGQKVEFLVSFYNNEISEKSEIFDDQFSVERPDGSNFTLKIRSTKLEDSAMYFCASNPGLAGLEQYFGPGTRLTVT.

In the case of this clone: This likely came from a read error, as a far larger clone is one base away. Other nucleotide sequences in the sample specify the same CDR3. The chain is built from TRBV5-1 and TRBJ1-1; no clear D gene. Germline-derived CDR1 and CDR2 are SGHRS and YFSETQ. CDR3 length: 14 amino acids. CDR3 coding DNA: TGTGCCAGCAGCTTGGGCGTGGGGAACACTGAAGCTTTCTTT. Translating it yields CASSLGVGNTEAFF.

This clone was seen many times. V usage is TRBV7-9 and J usage is TRBJ2-5; TRBD2 matches at 11 bases. The CDR3 contains 15 residues. Germline V gives CDR1 SEHNR, CDR2 FQNEAQ (reference sequence). With 3 bases clipped from V and 3 bases from J, the junction kept 3 bases outside the gene matches. The CDR3 DNA reads as TGTGCCAGCAGCTTCCCGACTAGCGGGGAAGAGACCCAGTACTTC. Translating gives CASSFPTSGEETQYF.

This clone has a handful of counts. The chain couples TRBV25-1 to TRBJ2-3, with a possible D match to TRBD1 (6 bases). CDR1 is MGHDK and CDR2 is SYGVNS in the germline V gene. Trimming stripped 2 bases from V and 3 bases from J, with 15 bases between. The length of the CDR3 is 16 residues. CDR3 sequence: CASSELRRGVTDTQYF. The CDR3 DNA reads as TGTGCCAGCAGTGAACTACGCAGGGGTGTTACAGATACGCAGTATTTT. Drawing the rest from reference TRBV25-1 and TRBJ2-3, the complete variable domain is EADIYQTPRYLVIGTGKKITLECSQTMGHDKMYWYQQDPGMELHLIHYSYGVNSTEKGDLSSESTVSRIRTEHFPLTLESARPSHTSQYLCASSELRRGVTDTQYFGPGTRLTVL.

For this clone: A far larger clone differs by one base, so this is likely a read error. The CDR3 reads CASSYNPYGYTF. The CDR3 bases are TGTGCCAGCAGTTACAATCCGTATGGCTACACCTTC. This chain connects TRBV28 to TRBJ1-2, with unresolved D. This CDR3 has 12 amino acids. Germline V lookup: CDR1 MDHEN, CDR2 SYDVKM. Between the trimmed V and J ends, which lost 4 bases and 5 bases, there was a span of 8 bases.

This chain uses TRBV6-1 with TRBJ2-2, with D perhaps being TRBD1 or TRBD2 (5 bases each). Deletions cut 5 bases from V and 10 bases from J, with 8 bases between. The CDR3 length is 11 residues. Per germline, CDR1 MNHNS and CDR2 SASEGT. Here the CDR3 DNA reads TGTGCCAGCAGTTACGGGACGGAGCTGTTTTTT. This codes for CASSYGTELFF.